The clone carrying this TCR beta chain was recorded only once. This CDR3 region has 15 residues. V shed 2 bases and J 7 bases; nucleotides not matched to a gene: 6. CDR1 and CDR2 (germline): LGHNA, YSLEER. Assay: immunoSEQ multiplex PCR; the TCRdb copy retains only in-frame clones and omits some. The sample lists about 32,000 clones, about 87% occurring once. This sample was included in a study of PD-1 and CTLA-4 blockade in melanoma. The receptor was isolated from a human donor with melanoma. Material: CD8+ T cells from peripheral blood, obtained from a patient given anti-PD-1 treatment. The rearrangement uses TRBV4-3 and TRBJ2-2; 8 bases map to TRBD2. CDR3: CASSQRGGHHGELFF. The CDR3 DNA reads TGCGCCAGCAGCCAACGGGGGGGACACCACGGGGAGCTGTTTTTT.